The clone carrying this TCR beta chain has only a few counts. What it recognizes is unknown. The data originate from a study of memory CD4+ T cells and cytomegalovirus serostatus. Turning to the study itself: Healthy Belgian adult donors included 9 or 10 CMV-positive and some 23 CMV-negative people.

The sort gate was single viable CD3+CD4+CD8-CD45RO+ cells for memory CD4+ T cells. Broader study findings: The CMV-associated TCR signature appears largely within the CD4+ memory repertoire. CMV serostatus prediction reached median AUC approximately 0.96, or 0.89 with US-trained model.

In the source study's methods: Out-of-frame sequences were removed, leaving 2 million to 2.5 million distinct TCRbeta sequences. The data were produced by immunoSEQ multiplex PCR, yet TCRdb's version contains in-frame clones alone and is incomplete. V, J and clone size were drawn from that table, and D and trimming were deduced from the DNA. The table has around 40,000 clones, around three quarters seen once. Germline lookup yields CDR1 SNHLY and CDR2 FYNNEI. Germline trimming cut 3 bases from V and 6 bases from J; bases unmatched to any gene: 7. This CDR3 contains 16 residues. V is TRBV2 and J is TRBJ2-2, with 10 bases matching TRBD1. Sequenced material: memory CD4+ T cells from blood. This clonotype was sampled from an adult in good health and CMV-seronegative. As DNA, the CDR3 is TGTGCCAGCAGTGAGGGTCGAGGACAGGGGGCCGGGGAGCTGTTTTTT. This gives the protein CASSEGRGQGAGELFF.